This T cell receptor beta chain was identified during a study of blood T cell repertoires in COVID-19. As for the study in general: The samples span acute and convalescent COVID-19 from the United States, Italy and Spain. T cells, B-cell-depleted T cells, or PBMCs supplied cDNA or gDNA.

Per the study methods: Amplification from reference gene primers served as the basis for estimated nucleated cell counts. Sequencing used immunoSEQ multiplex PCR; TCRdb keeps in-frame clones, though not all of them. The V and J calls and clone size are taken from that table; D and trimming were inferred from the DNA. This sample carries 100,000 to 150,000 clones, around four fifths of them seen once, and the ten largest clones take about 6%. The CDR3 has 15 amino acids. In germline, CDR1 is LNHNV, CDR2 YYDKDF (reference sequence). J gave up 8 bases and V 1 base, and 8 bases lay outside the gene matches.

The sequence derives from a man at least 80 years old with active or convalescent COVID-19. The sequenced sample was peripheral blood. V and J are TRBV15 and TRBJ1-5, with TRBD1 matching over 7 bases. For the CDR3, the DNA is TGTGCCACCAGCAGAGTTCGACAGGGTGAAGAGCCCCAGCATTTT. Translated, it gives CATSRVRQGEEPQHF. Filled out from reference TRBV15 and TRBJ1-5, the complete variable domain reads DAMVIQNPRYQVTQFGKPVTLSCSQTLNHNVMYWYQQKSSQAPKLLFHYYDKDFNNEADTPDNFQSRRPNTSFCFLDIRSPGLGDTAMYLCATSRVRQGEEPQHFGDGTRLSIL.